These 32 T cell receptor beta chains share one sample of origin, sequenced in a study of T cell responses to AZD1222 COVID-19 vaccine. Sequencing was performed with immunoSEQ multiplex PCR; in TCRdb, only in-frame clones are kept and a portion is missing. The data show roughly 100,000 clones, with 80% to 90% seen just once and over 6.5% held by the top ten. The specimen was peripheral blood, collected on day 0 of AZD1222 vaccination. The receptors were gathered from an adult in good health.

The V gene is TRBV5-1, the J gene TRBJ2-7; D is possibly TRBD2 (5 bases). V gave up 4 bases and J gave up 6 bases, with 26 bases separating them. Germline CDR1 and CDR2: SGHRS and YFSETQ. This CDR3 region has 17 residues. Here the CDR3 reads CASSPRATSLWVGEQYF. The CDR3 DNA reads TGCGCCAGCAGCCCGAGAGCTACTAGTTTATGGGTAGGCGAGCAGTACTTC.

The CDR3 here is CASSVGLAGSNEQFF. The CDR3 nucleotides read TGTGCCAGCAGCGTAGGACTAGCGGGGTCCAATGAGCAGTTCTTC. The chain recombines TRBV9 with TRBJ2-1; 11 bases agree with TRBD2. Germline lookup yields CDR1 SGDLS and CDR2 YYNGEE. V trimming: 0 bases; J trimming: 6 bases; junction bases outside the gene matches: 2. The length of the CDR3 is 15 residues.

The rearrangement links TRBV19 to TRBJ2-7; 7 positions match TRBD2. Looked up from germline, CDR1 is LNHDA and CDR2 is SQIVND (reference sequence). Trimming removed 3 bases from V and 4 bases from J; junction bases left unmatched: 12. The CDR3 length is 16 residues. CDR3 coding DNA: TGTGCCAGTAGTATTATATGGCGGGAGACACCTTACGAGCAGTACTTC. This gives the protein CASSIIWRETPYEQYF.

V gene TRBV2 combines with J gene TRBJ1-2; a weak D match, TRBD1 (6 bases). V lost 7 bases and J lost 0, with 12 bases in between. Germline V CDR1 and CDR2: SNHLY, FYNNEI. The CDR3 extends over 14 amino acids. The DNA for the CDR3 is TGTGCCAGCAATACCAGGGGAGCTAACTATGGCTACACCTTC. It is translated as CASNTRGANYGYTF.

CDR3 sequence reads: CASSLGDINTEAFF. The CDR3, as DNA: TGTGCCAGCAGCTTAGGAGATATTAACACTGAAGCTTTCTTT. The chain joins TRBV7-9 to TRBJ1-1; D unclear. CDR1 and CDR2 (germline): SEHNR, FQNEAQ (reference sequence). The CDR3 has 14 residues. With 1 base removed from V and 2 bases from J, the gap between germline ends came to 8 bases.

The rearrangement joins TRBV7-2 to TRBJ1-1; D is uncertain. V lost 0 bases to trimming and J lost 1 base, with 6 bases between them. Germline V CDR1 and CDR2: SGHTA, FQGNSA. The CDR3 length is 14 residues. CDR3 bases: TGTGCCAGCAGCTTAGCGCTACAGAACACTGAAGCTTTCTTT. This encodes CASSLALQNTEAFF.

This chain connects TRBV28 to TRBJ1-5; D remains ambiguous. Germline CDR1 is MDHEN and CDR2 is SYDVKM. The CDR3 extends over 14 amino acids. Trimming shortened V by 7 bases and J by 4 bases, and 14 bases separated the two germline ends. The CDR3 is CASILGRRNQPQHF. CDR3 bases: TGTGCCAGCATCCTGGGCAGGAGAAATCAGCCCCAGCATTTT. The whole variable domain, filled in from reference TRBV28 and TRBJ1-5, reads DVKVTQSSRYLVKRTGEKVFLECVQDMDHENMFWYRQDPGLGLRLIYFSYDVKMKEKGDIPEGYSVSREKKERFSLILESASTNQTSMYLCASILGRRNQPQHFGDGTRLSIL.

This clone has just a few counts. The V call is TRBV19, the J call TRBJ2-3, with TRBD2 matching over 8 bases. Germline V gene data show CDR1 as LNHDA and CDR2 as SQIVND (reference sequence). V was pared by 5 bases and J by 2 bases, with 9 bases of the junction left unmatched. This CDR3 is built from 16 residues. CDR3 in DNA: TGTGCCAGTAGTCCCCGGGGCGGGAGGAACACAGATACGCAGTATTTT. It yields the protein CASSPRGGRNTDTQYF.

This chain uses TRBV14 with TRBJ1-2; 7 nucleotides match TRBD1. This CDR3 is 15 amino acids long. The junction had 10 bases not matched to a gene; V was cut back by 1 base and J by 8 bases. Germline lookup yields CDR1 SGHDN and CDR2 FVKESK. The CDR3 sequence is CASSQGIWTGTGYTF. CDR3 coding DNA: TGTGCCAGCAGCCAAGGGATTTGGACAGGAACAGGCTACACCTTC.

V gene TRBV27 combines with J gene TRBJ1-1; TRBD1 agrees at 7 bases. The J segment lost 2 bases and the V segment lost 6 bases, leaving 6 bases of the junction unmatched. The CDR3 is made up of 14 amino acids. Germline lookup yields CDR1 MNHEY and CDR2 SMNVEV (reference sequence). The CDR3 bases are TGTGCCAGCAGACAGGGGATTGGAAACACTGAAGCTTTCTTT. This translates into CASRQGIGNTEAFF.

This chain links TRBV2 with TRBJ2-2, with TRBD1 matching 8 bases. V lost 5 bases and J lost 3; bases outside the gene matches: 5. The CDR3 runs to 15 residues. From germline, CDR1 is SNHLY and CDR2 FYNNEI. In nucleotides, the CDR3 is TGTGCCAGCAGTTTTCAGGGGGCGTACACCGGGGAGCTGTTTTTT. As protein: CASSFQGAYTGELFF. Looking up the rest from reference TRBV2 and TRBJ2-2 gives the full variable domain: EPEVTQTPSHQVTQMGQEVILRCVPISNHLYFYWYRQILGQKVEFLVSFYNNEISEKSEIFDDQFSVERPDGSNFTLKIRSTKLEDSAMYFCASSFQGAYTGELFFGEGSRLTVL.

This clone showed up just once. The V gene is TRBV28, the J gene TRBJ2-3; 10 nucleotides line up with TRBD2. The CDR3 sequence is 19 residues long. Germline lookup yields CDR1 MDHEN and CDR2 SYDVKM. The V gene end was trimmed by 2 bases and the J gene end by 6 bases; junction bases not matched to a gene: 17. Written as DNA, the CDR3 is TGTGCCAGCAGTTTAGGTGTGGGGGTTTCACTAGCGGGACCGGATACGCAGTATTTT. Translating it yields CASSLGVGVSLAGPDTQYF. The full variable domain, its missing parts supplied by reference TRBV28 and TRBJ2-3, is DVKVTQSSRYLVKRTGEKVFLECVQDMDHENMFWYRQDPGLGLRLIYFSYDVKMKEKGDIPEGYSVSREKKERFSLILESASTNQTSMYLCASSLGVGVSLAGPDTQYFGPGTRLTVL.

The V gene is TRBV28, the J gene TRBJ1-5, with a weak D call TRBD1 (6 bases). V lost 5 bases, J lost 1 base, and 12 bases lay in between. Germline CDR1 MDHEN, CDR2 SYDVKM. The CDR3 length is 15 residues. This chain's CDR3 is CASSQQGGSNQPQHF. CDR3 DNA: TGTGCCAGCAGTCAACAGGGAGGGAGCAATCAGCCCCAGCATTTT.

The chain employs TRBV19 and TRBJ2-2, with D hard to call. V lost 10 bases to trimming and J lost 0 bases, with 15 bases between them. The CDR3 is made up of 15 amino acids. From germline, CDR1 is LNHDA and CDR2 SQIVND (reference sequence). The CDR3 coding sequence is TGTGCCACAAGACTCTGGGCTTCGAACACCGGGGAGCTGTTTTTT. Protein product: CATRLWASNTGELFF.

The chain has TRBV4-1 and TRBJ1-2, with unresolved D. The CDR3 has 16 residues. V was shortened by 0 bases and J by 0 bases, with 11 bases between the two germline ends. CDR1 and CDR2 from the germline V gene are MGHRA and YSYEKL. CDR3 in amino acids: CASSQDPAAPNYGYTF. CDR3 in DNA: TGCGCCAGCAGCCAAGATCCCGCAGCTCCTAACTATGGCTACACCTTC.

This clone has only one observation. The J gene is TRBJ2-7, the V gene TRBV11-2; no clear D gene. Germline V lookup: CDR1 SGHAT, CDR2 FQNNGV. The CDR3 runs 11 residues. The V and J ends lost 5 bases and 2 bases respectively, with 4 bases between them. The CDR3 DNA is TGTGCCAGCAGCCGTACCTACGAGCAGTACTTC. Encoded protein: CASSRTYEQYF.

The chain has TRBV18 and TRBJ2-7, with unresolved D. Trimming shortened V by 4 bases and J by 7 bases, and 17 bases separated the two germline ends. The CDR3 covers 14 residues. Germline CDR1 and CDR2: KGHSH and LQKENI. In nucleotides, the CDR3 is TGTGCCAGCTCACTTGTGGACCTTTTCCGGGAGCAGTACTTC. As protein: CASSLVDLFREQYF.

This chain uses TRBV9 with TRBJ2-2; no firm D call. This CDR3 comprises 13 residues. V was trimmed by 4 bases and J by 3 bases, leaving 7 bases between them. The germline CDR1 and CDR2 sequences are SGDLS and YYNGEE. The CDR3 DNA reads as TGTGCCAGCAGCCCACAGCACACCGGGGAGCTGTTTTTT. Residues: CASSPQHTGELFF.

The chain carries TRBV6-6 and TRBJ2-3, with D tentatively TRBD1 (6 bases). Trimming left V 1 base short and J 0 bases short, with 11 bases between. CDR3 size: 16 residues. Germline CDR1 reads MNHNY; CDR2 reads SVGAGI (reference sequence). CDR3 nucleotide sequence: TGTGCCAGCAGTTACTTCGGACAGCCAAGCACAGATACGCAGTATTTT. It translates to CASSYFGQPSTDTQYF.

The chain combines TRBV9 with TRBJ2-7; TRBD2 aligns across 10 bases. Per germline, CDR1 SGDLS and CDR2 YYNGEE. The CDR3 length is 16 residues. With 0 bases clipped from V and 5 bases from J, the junction kept 8 bases outside the gene matches. In nucleotides, the CDR3 is TGTGCCAGCAGCGTAGGTTCTAGCGGGGGATTCAACGAGCAGTACTTC. It encodes CASSVGSSGGFNEQYF.

This sequence joins TRBV2 and TRBJ1-2; D gene ambiguous. Germline V CDR1 and CDR2: SNHLY, FYNNEI. V dropped 4 bases and J dropped 4 bases, with 7 bases sitting between them. CDR3 length equals 12 residues. The CDR3 is CASSGQIYGYTF. DNA of the CDR3: TGTGCCAGCAGTGGACAAATCTATGGCTACACCTTC.

V gene TRBV5-6 combines with J gene TRBJ1-5, with D unclear. CDR1 is SGHDT and CDR2 is YYEEEE in the germline V gene. This CDR3 contains 15 residues. The V end lost 1 base, the J end lost 2 bases, and 10 bases lay between the germline ends. The CDR3 is CASSLKSMGNQPQHF. Written as DNA, the CDR3 is TGTGCCAGCAGCTTGAAAAGTATGGGCAATCAGCCCCAGCATTTT.

This chain uses TRBV9 with TRBJ2-1, with 12 bases aligning to TRBD2. The germline CDR1 and CDR2 sequences are SGDLS and YYNGEE. The CDR3 extends over 18 amino acids. V shed 0 bases, J shed 2 bases, and the junction held 6 bases outside the gene matches. The CDR3, as DNA: TGTGCCAGCAGCGTAGGAGGGACTAGCGGGCGAGCCTACAATGAGCAGTTCTTC. Residues: CASSVGGTSGRAYNEQFF.

This chain uses TRBV28 with TRBJ2-3, with D tentatively TRBD1 (7 bases). The V end was cut by 3 bases, the J end by 0 bases, with 16 bases between. The CDR3 spans 17 residues. Germline CDR1 and CDR2: MDHEN and SYDVKM. The CDR3 here is CASSFAGTETSTDTQYF. CDR3 in DNA: TGTGCCAGCAGTTTCGCGGGGACAGAGACTAGCACAGATACGCAGTATTTT.

The V call is TRBV10-3, the J call TRBJ1-2; D remains unclear. The germline CDR1 and CDR2 sequences are ENHRY and SYGVKD. Trimming took 2 bases from V and 3 from J, leaving 10 bases between them. This CDR3 has 14 amino acids. CDR3 in amino acids: CAISEALRDYGYTF. The CDR3 DNA is TGTGCCATCAGTGAGGCCCTTAGGGACTATGGCTACACCTTC.

The V gene is TRBV7-8, the J gene TRBJ1-2; weak D call: TRBD1 (5 bases). Trimming removed 4 bases from V and 4 bases from J, with 16 bases in between. Germline values: CDR1 SGHVS, CDR2 FQNEAQ. The length of the CDR3 is 15 residues. In nucleotides, the CDR3 is TGTGCCAGCAGCTACCGCGGTCAGGGATCCTATGGCTACACCTTC. Its protein product is CASSYRGQGSYGYTF.

The chain joins TRBV15 to TRBJ2-7; 7 bases are a match to TRBD2. J was trimmed by 0 bases and V by 6 bases; bases with no gene match: 2. Per the germline V gene, CDR1 is LNHNV and CDR2 is YYDKDF (reference sequence). The CDR3 loop spans 13 amino acids. CDR3 in DNA: TGTGCCACCAGGACTAGCAGCTCCTACGAGCAGTACTTC. Protein: CATRTSSSYEQYF.

The CDR3 sequence: CASSFAITGGVITEAFF. CDR3 nucleotide sequence: TGCGCCAGCAGCTTCGCCATAACAGGGGGCGTTATCACTGAAGCTTTCTTT. V and J are TRBV5-1 and TRBJ1-1; 9 bases match TRBD1. With 2 bases clipped from V and 4 bases from J, the junction kept 12 bases outside the gene matches. CDR1 is SGHRS and CDR2 is YFSETQ in the germline V gene. CDR3 size: 17 residues.

The chain employs TRBV9 and TRBJ1-2; 11 bases are a match to TRBD1. Germline CDR1 and CDR2: SGDLS and YYNGEE. CDR3 length equals 15 residues. J was trimmed by 6 bases and V by 4 bases; bases with no gene match: 8. The CDR3 DNA reads as TGTGCCAGCAGCCCAGAGGGACAGGGGGGCAATGGCTACACCTTC. Residues: CASSPEGQGGNGYTF.

The CDR3 reads CAISGQGGEQYF. In nucleotides, the CDR3 is TGTGCCATCAGTGGGCAGGGGGGCGAGCAGTACTTC. This rearrangement joins TRBV10-3 to TRBJ2-7; tentative D call: TRBD1 (7 bases). V dropped 4 bases and J dropped 6 bases, with 10 bases sitting between them. CDR1 is ENHRY and CDR2 is SYGVKD in the germline V gene. CDR3 length: 12 residues.

This rearrangement joins TRBV7-2 to TRBJ1-1; TRBD1 is a possible D gene (6 bases). The CDR3 loop spans 13 amino acids. V gave up 3 bases and J gave up 4 bases, with 9 bases separating them. The V gene's germline CDR1 is SGHTA and CDR2 FQGNSA. The CDR3: CASSFTGRTEAFF. The CDR3 coding sequence is TGTGCCAGCAGCTTTACAGGGCGCACTGAAGCTTTCTTT.

The rearrangement joins TRBV11-2 to TRBJ2-7; TRBD1 matches 7 bases. The CDR3 has 14 amino acids. Per the germline V gene, CDR1 is SGHAT and CDR2 is FQNNGV. V lost 7 bases and J lost 6; bases outside the gene matches: 12. This CDR3 reads CASNWEIQGSEQYF. Here the CDR3 DNA reads TGTGCCAGCAACTGGGAGATACAGGGGAGCGAGCAGTACTTC.